These 8 T cell receptor beta chains came from one sample sequenced in a study of shared T cell receptors in the human thymus. Sequencing was performed with immunoSEQ multiplex PCR; in TCRdb, only in-frame clones are kept and a portion is missing. The table lists just under 550,000 clones, 75% to 85% of them singletons. The sample also formed part of further work on human thymus T cells.

Sequencing input: thymocytes. These receptors were taken from a boy under three years old with a congenital heart defect.

This chain connects TRBV6-5 to TRBJ2-2, with 8 positions matching TRBD2. Trimming removed 4 bases from V and 0 bases from J; junction bases left unmatched: 4. The germline gives CDR1 MNHEY, CDR2 SVGAGI. This CDR3 spans 16 amino acids. The chain's CDR3 is CASSLGLVSNTGELFF. DNA for the CDR3: TGTGCCAGCAGTTTGGGACTAGTGTCGAACACCGGGGAGCTGTTTTTT.

The chain has TRBV5-1 and TRBJ2-7, with TRBD2 matching over 11 bases. With 2 bases clipped from V and 3 bases from J, the junction kept 7 bases outside the gene matches. The CDR3 sequence is 16 residues long. Looked up from germline, CDR1 is SGHRS and CDR2 is YFSETQ. The CDR3 sequence is CASSFTRLAGIYEQYF. The CDR3 nucleotides read TGCGCCAGCAGCTTCACAAGACTAGCGGGGATCTACGAGCAGTACTTC. Drawing the rest from reference TRBV5-1 and TRBJ2-7, the complete variable domain is KAGVTQTPRYLIKTRGQQVTLSCSPISGHRSVSWYQQTPGQGLQFLFEYFSETQRNKGNFPGRFSGRQFSNSRSEMNVSTLELGDSALYLCASSFTRLAGIYEQYFGPGTRLTVT.

The sample holds one count of this clone. The chain combines TRBV29-1 with TRBJ1-1, with a possible D match to TRBD1 (6 bases). Trimming cost V 7 bases and J 3 bases, with 18 bases left between them. The CDR3 spans 14 residues. CDR1 and CDR2 (germline): SQVTM, ANQGSEA. This CDR3 is CSALPGTPHTEAFF. The CDR3, as DNA: TGCAGCGCCCTCCCCGGGACACCACACACTGAAGCTTTCTTT. Supplemented by reference TRBV29-1 and TRBJ1-1, the full variable domain reads SAVISQKPSRDICQRGTSLTIQCQVDSQVTMMFWYRQQPGQSLTLIATANQGSEATYESGFVIDKFPISRPNLTFSTLTVSNMSPEDSSIYLCSALPGTPHTEAFFGQGTRLTVV.

The chain couples TRBV6-5 to TRBJ2-1; D unresolved. V was shortened by 3 bases and J by 0 bases, with 9 bases between the two germline ends. The CDR3 extends over 15 amino acids. Germline CDR1 and CDR2: MNHEY and SVGAGI. Here the CDR3 reads CASSYKAASYNEQFF. In nucleotides, the CDR3 is TGTGCCAGCAGTTATAAGGCGGCCTCCTACAATGAGCAGTTCTTC.

The gene calls are TRBV7-2 and TRBJ2-7; TRBD2 agrees at 9 bases. The CDR3 sequence is 17 residues long. Losses at the gene ends were 1 base for V and 5 bases for J; bases not matched to a gene: 12. Germline CDR1 is SGHTA and CDR2 is FQGNSA. The chain's CDR3 is CASSLDDWREGLNEQYF. The CDR3, as DNA: TGTGCCAGCAGCTTAGACGATTGGCGGGAGGGCCTTAACGAGCAGTACTTC.

This clone was seen a few times. V gene TRBV5-6 combines with J gene TRBJ1-1; possibly TRBD1 for D (5 bases). This CDR3 spans 14 amino acids. V was clipped by 3 bases and J by 0 bases, with 9 bases between them. Germline CDR1 and CDR2: SGHDT and YYEEEE. DNA of the CDR3: TGTGCCAGCAGCTACCGGGACTTGAACACTGAAGCTTTCTTT. Protein sequence: CASSYRDLNTEAFF. Together with reference TRBV5-6 and TRBJ1-1, the CDR3 gives the full variable domain: DAGVTQSPTHLIKTRGQQVTLRCSPKSGHDTVSWYQQALGQGPQFIFQYYEEEERQRGNFPDRFSGHQFPNYSSELNVNALLLGDSALYLCASSYRDLNTEAFFGQGTRLTVV.

J is TRBJ1-2 and V is TRBV6-5; D call uncertain. The germline V gene encodes CDR1 MNHEY and CDR2 SVGAGI. The CDR3 covers 9 residues. V lost 7 bases, J lost 8 bases, and 5 bases lay in between. In DNA form, the CDR3 reads TGTGCCAGCAAAGAGGGCTACACCTTC. Its translation: CASKEGYTF.

This clone showed up just a few times. CDR3 DNA sequence: TGTGCCAGCAGCTTAGGACGGGAGGGCCGGGATGAGCAGTTCTTC. It is translated as CASSLGREGRDEQFF. This rearrangement joins TRBV13 to TRBJ2-1; 8 bases line up with TRBD2. Trimming at V came to 0 bases and at J to 8 bases, leaving 6 bases not matched to a gene. The CDR3 extends over 15 amino acids. Germline CDR1 and CDR2: PRHDT and FYEKMQ (reference sequence).